The 20 T cell receptor beta chains below were found in one sample sequenced in a study of T cell repertoires in cytomegalovirus infection. TCRdb used MiXCR to reprocess the reads, holding one entry per CDR3 protein. The sample lists a few hundred thousand distinct CDR3 sequences, approximately 40% occurring once. These TCRs are of unknown antigen specificity. The material sequenced was cultured PBMCs, taken from culture after CMV antigen stimulation. The receptors were sampled from a human donor in good health (CMV status not recorded). Some clones in this sample may be carry-over from other donors' samples.

This clonotype was observed a handful of times. The V call is TRBV7-8, the J call TRBJ2-2; no firm D call. CDR1 SGHVS and CDR2 FQNEAQ come from the germline V gene. The CDR3 runs to 11 residues. Trimming took off 5 bases at V and 9 bases at J, with 7 bases between the two ends. Here the CDR3 reads CASSPRWELFF. The CDR3 DNA sequence: TGTGCCAGCAGCCCCCGATGGGAGCTGTTTTTT.

In this sample, this clonotype turned up a few times. No DNA is shown, since the ends of the CDR3 on it are uncertain; the CDR3 is the one TCRdb lists. This chain uses TRBV12-3 or TRBV12-4 with TRBJ2-7; the table calls TRBD1, which could not be checked here. The CDR3 totals 16 residues, both ends included. CDR3 amino acids: CASSFWEWDSRSEQYF.

This clonotype was seen more than once but under ten times. The V and J genes are TRBV12-3 or TRBV12-4 and TRBJ2-2, with 9 bases fitting TRBD2. Trimming removed 3 bases from V and 3 bases from J; junction bases left unmatched: 5. This CDR3 is built from 16 residues. The CDR3, as DNA: TGTGCCAGCAGTTTCGGCGGGAGGGCTGACACCGGGGAGCTGTTTTTT. Translating it yields CASSFGGRADTGELFF.

The CDR3, as DNA: TGCGCCAGCAGCTTGGAGGGAGCCGGTTTGGACGAGCAGTACTTC. It yields the protein CASSLEGAGLDEQYF. The chain uses TRBV5-1 and TRBJ2-7, with a possible D match to TRBD2 (5 bases). Looked up from germline, CDR1 is SGHRS and CDR2 is YFSETQ. The V end was cut by 0 bases, the J end by 5 bases, with 15 bases between. The CDR3 has 15 amino acids.

The rearrangement joins TRBV11-2 to TRBJ2-3; D not certain. The CDR3 runs 16 residues. Germline assignment: CDR1 SGHAT and CDR2 FQNNGV. The ends were cut back, 0 bases at V and 1 base at J, with 11 bases in the middle. CDR3 protein: CASSLDIYAGTDTQYF. CDR3 DNA: TGTGCCAGCAGCTTAGATATTTATGCGGGCACAGATACGCAGTATTTT.

This rearrangement joins TRBV7-8 to TRBJ1-6, with D unresolved. V lost 2 bases and J lost 3, with 5 bases in between. This CDR3 has 14 residues. CDR1 is SGHVS, CDR2 FQNEAQ, per germline. The CDR3 coding sequence is TGTGCCAGCAGCTTATCAGTCTATAATTCACCCCTCCACTTT. Translated: CASSLSVYNSPLHF.

The chain recombines TRBV7-8 with TRBJ1-4, with unresolved D. The V and J ends lost 8 bases and 8 bases respectively, with 24 bases between them. The CDR3 is made up of 16 amino acids. Germline-derived CDR1 and CDR2 are SGHVS and FQNEAQ. CDR3 sequence reads: CASHAGRTFRREKLFF. The CDR3 coding sequence is TGTGCCAGCCATGCCGGGAGGACCTTTCGAAGGGAAAAACTGTTTTTT.

The chain employs TRBV6-1 and TRBJ2-5; D tentatively fits TRBD1 or TRBD2 (5 bases each). The CDR3 consists of 15 residues. Trimming pared 6 bases from V and 2 bases from J, leaving 16 bases between. Germline V gives CDR1 MNHNS, CDR2 SASEGT. The CDR3 spells CASRGRWTLQETQYF. CDR3 in DNA: TGTGCCAGCAGGGGACGTTGGACTCTGCAAGAGACCCAGTACTTC.

The genes are TRBV19 and TRBJ1-4; D call uncertain. Looked up from germline, CDR1 is LNHDA and CDR2 is SQIVND (reference sequence). Trimming shortened V by 6 bases and J by 14 bases, and 19 bases separated the two germline ends. This CDR3 region has 13 residues. DNA of the CDR3: TGTGCCAGTAGCCCAGTTCACATCCGGCTCCTGTTTTTT. Its protein product is CASSPVHIRLLFF.

V and J are TRBV6-1 and TRBJ1-1; D possibly corresponds to TRBD1 (5 bases). Between the trimmed V and J ends, which lost 3 bases and 1 base, there was a span of 12 bases. Germline V gives CDR1 MNHNS, CDR2 SASEGT. The CDR3 extends over 15 amino acids. CDR3 amino acids: CASSDQETANTEAFF. DNA for the CDR3: TGTGCCAGCAGTGATCAAGAGACAGCGAACACTGAAGCTTTCTTT.

This clonotype was detected a few times. The gene calls are TRBV20-1 and TRBJ1-1, with D uncertain. Germline values: CDR1 DFQATT, CDR2 SNEGSKA (reference sequence). V was cut by 1 base and J by 8 bases, with 14 bases left in between. The CDR3 spans 13 residues. The CDR3, as DNA: TGCAGTGCTAGAGCACCTCAGAACCTAGAAGCTTTCTTT. This sequence encodes CSARAPQNLEAFF.

This clonotype appeared a single time. V usage is TRBV5-4 and J usage is TRBJ2-5, with D possibly being TRBD2 (5 bases). Trimming shortened V by 4 bases and J by 2 bases, and 15 bases separated the two germline ends. The CDR3 extends over 15 amino acids. Per the germline V gene, CDR1 is SGHNT and CDR2 is YYREEE (reference sequence). The CDR3 sequence: CASSPRSGEQETQYF. Here the CDR3 DNA reads TGTGCCAGCAGCCCCCGTTCCGGGGAGCAAGAGACCCAGTACTTC.

This clonotype was seen only a few times. The chain recombines TRBV7-2 with TRBJ2-7; 8 nucleotides align to TRBD2. Per the germline V gene, CDR1 is SGHTA and CDR2 is FQGNSA. J lost 6 bases, V lost 5 bases, and 6 bases had no gene match. This CDR3 region has 13 residues. The CDR3 region is CASSTRGGTEQYF. CDR3 in DNA: TGTGCCAGCAGCACCCGGGGGGGGACCGAGCAGTACTTC.

This clonotype was observed once. The chain uses TRBV5-5 and TRBJ1-5; D might be TRBD1 (5 bases). CDR3 length: 16 residues. Germline V gene lookup returns CDR1 SGHKS and CDR2 YYEKEE (reference sequence). V lost 0 bases and J lost 0, with 10 bases in between. DNA for the CDR3: TGTGCCAGCAGCTTGGCCCTGGGGGTTAGCAATCAGCCCCAGCATTTT. Amino acid sequence: CASSLALGVSNQPQHF.

The table lists this clonotype with many counts. The chain uses TRBV7-6 and TRBJ2-1, with 7 bases lining up with TRBD1. This CDR3 contains 15 residues. Germline V gene data show CDR1 as SGHVS and CDR2 as FNYEAQ. J gave up 4 bases and V 5 bases, and 8 bases lay outside the gene matches. The CDR3 bases are TGTGCCAGCAGCCAACAACAGGGGCTTTACAATGAGCAGTTCTTC. It specifies CASSQQQGLYNEQFF.

The sample holds a few counts of this clonotype. The genes are TRBV25-1 and TRBJ2-3; D is possibly TRBD2 (6 bases). V shed 6 bases and J shed 0 bases, with 10 bases lying between them. CDR3 length: 14 amino acids. Germline loops: CDR1 MGHDK, CDR2 SYGVNS. The CDR3 DNA is TGTGCCAGCAGCGCCGGGACTAGCACAGATACGCAGTATTTT. Protein product: CASSAGTSTDTQYF. Together with reference TRBV25-1 and TRBJ2-3, the CDR3 gives the full variable domain: EADIYQTPRYLVIGTGKKITLECSQTMGHDKMYWYQQDPGMELHLIHYSYGVNSTEKGDLSSESTVSRIRTEHFPLTLESARPSHTSQYLCASSAGTSTDTQYFGPGTRLTVL.

CDR3 sequence reads: CASSSERVPGASVDGYTF. In DNA, the CDR3 is TGTGCCAGCAGCTCAGAAAGAGTTCCAGGGGCCTCTGTGGATGGCTACACCTTC. The chain has TRBV7-8 and TRBJ1-2; a possible D gene is TRBD1 (6 bases). Germline V lookup: CDR1 SGHVS, CDR2 FQNEAQ. The CDR3 is 18 residues long. Trimming shortened V by 4 bases and J by 6 bases, and 27 bases separated the two germline ends.

The gene calls are TRBV12-3 or TRBV12-4 and TRBJ2-2, with 8 bases fitting TRBD2. V shed 8 bases and J 4 bases; nucleotides not matched to a gene: 9. The CDR3 consists of 15 residues. For the CDR3, the DNA is TGTGCCAGCCTGCTCGGGGGGGCTGGCACCGGGGAGCTGTTTTTT. Translation: CASLLGGAGTGELFF.

This clonotype was detected a few times. The V call is TRBV29-1, the J call TRBJ2-2; TRBD1 aligns across 7 bases. CDR1 and CDR2 from the germline V gene are SQVTM and ANQGSEA. The CDR3 runs 14 residues. V lost 7 bases to trimming and J lost 3 bases; unmatched junction nucleotides: 8. The CDR3 loop reads CSGRQGTDTGELFF. In nucleotides, the CDR3 is TGCAGCGGAAGACAGGGAACGGACACCGGGGAGCTGTTTTTT.

The chain is built from TRBV7-2 and TRBJ2-3, with a weak D call TRBD2 (5 bases). The germline V gene encodes CDR1 SGHTA and CDR2 FQGNSA. Between the trimmed V and J ends, which lost 8 bases and 6 bases, there was a span of 12 bases. The CDR3 contains 12 residues. DNA of the CDR3: TGTGCCAGCGCCGTACTAGGGGATACGCAGTATTTT. Its translation is CASAVLGDTQYF.